Listed here are 29 T cell receptor beta chains from one sample, sequenced in a study of shared clonotypes between healthy human individuals. Sequencing was performed with immunoSEQ multiplex PCR; in TCRdb, only in-frame clones are kept and a portion is missing. The sample has some 2.1 million clones; 90% to 95% are singletons. The sequencing sample was made of naive CD4+ T cells sorted from blood. Subset given: CD45RA+ positively selected. These receptors were obtained from a man between 18 and 29 years old in good health.

This clone was detected once. The chain has TRBV11-2 and TRBJ1-5; tentative D call: TRBD1 (6 bases). The germline V gene has CDR1 SGHAT and CDR2 FQNNGV. V dropped 1 base and J dropped 7 bases, with 11 bases sitting between them. This CDR3 is built from 14 residues. CDR3 region: CASSLGRGGQPQHF. CDR3 bases: TGTGCCAGCAGCTTAGGGAGGGGGGGCCAGCCCCAGCATTTT.

The chain is built from TRBV6-6 and TRBJ2-4; maybe TRBD2 (6 bases). Per the germline V gene, CDR1 is MNHNY and CDR2 is SVGAGI (reference sequence). This CDR3 spans 12 amino acids. V was pared by 8 bases and J by 5 bases, with 10 bases between. CDR3 nucleotides: TGTGCCAGCCAAAGCGGGCAAAACATTCAGTACTTC. Translation gives CASQSGQNIQYF.

The chain has TRBV7-9 and TRBJ2-5; 7 nucleotides line up with TRBD2. The CDR3 runs to 14 residues. V shed 1 base and J 3 bases; nucleotides not matched to a gene: 2. The germline CDR1 and CDR2 sequences are SEHNR and FQNEAQ (reference sequence). CDR3 DNA: TGTGCCAGCAGCTTAGAGCGGGGTAAAGAGACCCAGTACTTC. It specifies CASSLERGKETQYF.

The chain joins TRBV10-3 to TRBJ1-4; D is uncertain. The CDR3 has 15 amino acids. V shed 3 bases and J shed 7 bases, with 15 bases lying between them. Germline V lookup: CDR1 ENHRY, CDR2 SYGVKD. The CDR3: CAISDSGLPAEKLFF. The DNA of the CDR3 is TGTGCCATCAGTGACTCAGGATTACCTGCTGAAAAACTGTTTTTT.

Comment on this clone: This same CDR3 is encoded by further DNA sequences in the sample. This chain connects TRBV9 to TRBJ2-1; possible D gene TRBD2, 5 bases. The CDR3 is 15 residues long. The V end was cut by 0 bases, the J end by 0 bases, with 7 bases between. In germline, CDR1 is SGDLS, CDR2 YYNGEE. The CDR3 loop reads CASSVGGLSYNEQFF. In DNA, the CDR3 is TGTGCCAGCAGCGTAGGCGGACTCTCCTACAATGAGCAGTTCTTC.

The chain couples TRBV5-6 to TRBJ2-3; D may match TRBD1 or TRBD2 (6 bases each). CDR3 length: 16 amino acids. Between the trimmed V and J ends, which lost 0 bases and 2 bases, there was a span of 13 bases. Germline CDR1 is SGHDT and CDR2 is YYEEEE. CDR3 loop: CASSLGWGADTDTQYF. CDR3 coding DNA: TGTGCCAGCAGCTTGGGTTGGGGGGCCGACACAGATACGCAGTATTTT.

The chain joins TRBV11-3 to TRBJ2-7, with no clear D. V lost 6 bases to trimming and J lost 0 bases, with 9 bases between them. Germline CDR1 reads SGHNT; CDR2 reads YENEEA. The CDR3 contains 13 residues. This CDR3 is CASRAKSSYEQYF. DNA of the CDR3: TGTGCCAGCAGGGCCAAGAGCTCCTACGAGCAGTACTTC.

The chain uses TRBV11-3 and TRBJ1-5; no clear D gene. Trimming cost V 5 bases and J 6 bases, with 20 bases left between them. Germline CDR1 reads SGHNT; CDR2 reads YENEEA. The CDR3 consists of 16 residues. The CDR3 loop is CASSRNGFSVSQPQHF. CDR3 DNA sequence: TGTGCCAGCAGCCGAAACGGCTTCTCCGTTTCTCAGCCCCAGCATTTT.

The chain has TRBV28 and TRBJ2-7; D remains ambiguous. This CDR3 is 14 amino acids long. Germline V lookup: CDR1 MDHEN, CDR2 SYDVKM. V shed 8 bases and J shed 0 bases, with 14 bases lying between them. The CDR3 sequence: CASLSPHISYEQYF. CDR3 in DNA: TGTGCCAGCCTCAGCCCTCACATCTCCTACGAGCAGTACTTC.

The CDR3 reads CSAITGYEQYF. The CDR3 bases are TGCAGTGCTATAACAGGCTACGAGCAGTACTTC. V and J are TRBV20-1 and TRBJ2-5, with D maybe TRBD1 (5 bases). The DNA end is more similar to TRBJ2-7, so the J call may be wrong. CDR3 length: 11 residues. CDR1 is DFQATT, CDR2 SNEGSKA, per germline (reference sequence).

This sequence joins TRBV5-5 and TRBJ2-7; weak D call: TRBD1 (5 bases). Germline values: CDR1 SGHKS, CDR2 YYEKEE (reference sequence). The CDR3 has 14 amino acids. V dropped 3 bases and J dropped 0 bases, with 10 bases sitting between them. DNA of the CDR3: TGTGCCAGCAGCTCTTCAGGGCACTCCTACGAGCAGTACTTC. This gives the protein CASSSSGHSYEQYF.

The V call is TRBV11-2, the J call TRBJ2-7; tentatively, D is TRBD2 (7 bases). The germline gives CDR1 SGHAT, CDR2 FQNNGV. The CDR3 totals 15 residues. The V end lost 3 bases, the J end lost 6 bases, and 18 bases lay between the germline ends. The CDR3 DNA is TGTGCCAGCAGCTTGGGGCTGGGGGGGGCCGCCGAGCAGTACTTC. The encoded protein is CASSLGLGGAAEQYF.

The chain uses TRBV2 and TRBJ2-5; 8 positions match TRBD2. The trim removed 4 bases at V and 4 bases at J, leaving 8 bases unmatched. Germline values: CDR1 SNHLY, CDR2 FYNNEI. CDR3 size: 15 residues. CDR3 nucleotide sequence: TGTGCCAGCAGTGGGGAAATAGCGGGGACAGAGACCCAGTACTTC. Translated, it gives CASSGEIAGTETQYF. Filled out from reference TRBV2 and TRBJ2-5, the complete variable domain reads EPEVTQTPSHQVTQMGQEVILRCVPISNHLYFYWYRQILGQKVEFLVSFYNNEISEKSEIFDDQFSVERPDGSNFTLKIRSTKLEDSAMYFCASSGEIAGTETQYFGPGTRLLVL.

The sample holds one count of this clone. The chain carries TRBV7-9 and TRBJ1-4; D is unresolved. Trimming pared 2 bases from V and 7 bases from J, leaving 11 bases between. This CDR3 has 14 amino acids. Germline V gene data show CDR1 as SEHNR and CDR2 as FQNEAQ (reference sequence). CDR3 nucleotides: TGTGCCAGCAGCTTAAGTCCCGAGGGTGAAAAACTGTTTTTT. Its translation: CASSLSPEGEKLFF.

The chain employs TRBV7-9 and TRBJ2-7; TRBD2 agrees at 11 bases. Germline CDR1 is SEHNR and CDR2 is FQNEAQ (reference sequence). CDR3 length: 14 amino acids. The trim removed 5 bases at V and 7 bases at J, leaving 7 bases unmatched. The DNA for the CDR3 is TGTGCCAGCAGCCCCGGGACTAGCGGTGGAGAGCAGTACTTC. Its translation: CASSPGTSGGEQYF.

The J gene is TRBJ1-5, the V gene TRBV5-3; a weak D match, TRBD1 (6 bases). TRBV5-3 has ORF status, its function being uncertain. V shed 0 bases and J shed 2 bases, with 18 bases lying between them. CDR3 length equals 18 residues. The chain's CDR3 is CARSLDDPQGKGNQPQHF. The CDR3, as DNA: TGTGCCAGAAGCTTGGACGATCCACAGGGTAAGGGCAATCAGCCCCAGCATTTT.

The V and J genes are TRBV30 and TRBJ1-5; a weak D match, TRBD1 (5 bases). The CDR3 contains 14 residues. With 7 bases removed from V and 0 bases from J, the gap between germline ends came to 13 bases. Germline V gene lookup returns CDR1 GTSNPN and CDR2 SVGIG (reference sequence). The CDR3 loop reads CAFQGPYSNQPQHF. The CDR3, as DNA: TGTGCCTTCCAGGGTCCCTATAGCAATCAGCCCCAGCATTTT.

The V call is TRBV5-8, the J call TRBJ2-5; no reliable D call. Trimming stripped 6 bases from V and 4 bases from J, with 10 bases between. The V gene's germline CDR1 is SGHTS and CDR2 YDEGEE. CDR3 length: 12 amino acids. As DNA, the CDR3 is TGTGCCAGCACCGTAAGGACAGAGACCCAGTACTTC. Translated, it gives CASTVRTETQYF.

The gene calls are TRBV7-2 and TRBJ2-7, with 7 bases fitting TRBD2. With V trimmed by 7 bases and J by 0 bases, 9 bases remained unmatched. CDR3 length equals 15 residues. Germline CDR1 is SGHTA and CDR2 is FQGNSA. CDR3 nucleotides: TGTGCCAGCACCCCGGGGGTAGCGGGCTCCTACGAGCAGTACTTC. As protein: CASTPGVAGSYEQYF.

The chain couples TRBV2 to TRBJ2-7; 10 bases are a match to TRBD1. Looked up from germline, CDR1 is SNHLY and CDR2 is FYNNEI. V was clipped by 6 bases and J by 0 bases; unmatched bases: 5. The CDR3 spans 15 residues. CDR3 in amino acids: CASSWTGGSSYEQYF. In DNA form, the CDR3 reads TGTGCCAGCAGCTGGACAGGGGGGAGCTCCTACGAGCAGTACTTC.

V gene TRBV5-1 combines with J gene TRBJ2-2; 11 bases are a match to TRBD2. J lost 7 bases, V lost 4 bases, and 6 bases had no gene match. Germline loops: CDR1 SGHRS, CDR2 YFSETQ. This CDR3 has 15 amino acids. This chain's CDR3 is CASSGILAGDGELFF. The CDR3 bases are TGCGCCAGCAGCGGAATACTAGCGGGGGACGGGGAGCTGTTTTTT.

This chain links TRBV2 with TRBJ2-5; TRBD2 agrees at 7 bases. The germline V gene has CDR1 SNHLY and CDR2 FYNNEI. This CDR3 spans 15 amino acids. V was clipped by 4 bases and J by 2 bases; unmatched bases: 7. CDR3 protein: CASSVASGAQETQYF. The CDR3 DNA reads TGTGCCAGCAGTGTGGCGAGCGGGGCTCAAGAGACCCAGTACTTC.

CDR3 sequence reads: CSVVWPEPYGYTF. As DNA, the CDR3 is TGCAGCGTTGTGTGGCCGGAGCCCTATGGCTACACCTTC. The V and J genes are TRBV29-1 and TRBJ1-2; D call uncertain. The CDR3 loop spans 13 amino acids. Trimming pared 4 bases from V and 4 bases from J, leaving 13 bases between. Germline CDR1 SQVTM, CDR2 ANQGSEA. Using reference TRBV29-1 and TRBJ1-2 for the parts outside the CDR3, the full variable domain is SAVISQKPSRDICQRGTSLTIQCQVDSQVTMMFWYRQQPGQSLTLIATANQGSEATYESGFVIDKFPISRPNLTFSTLTVSNMSPEDSSIYLCSVVWPEPYGYTFGSGTRLTVV.

The chain employs TRBV11-2 and TRBJ2-4; D not certain. This CDR3 is 14 amino acids long. The germline gives CDR1 SGHAT, CDR2 FQNNGV. V lost 0 bases to trimming and J lost 2 bases, with 5 bases between them. CDR3 loop: CASSLEGSKNIQYF. Written as DNA, the CDR3 is TGTGCCAGCAGCTTAGAAGGGTCCAAAAACATTCAGTACTTC.

Notes on this clone: The same CDR3 can be traced to other DNA sequences in this sample. The chain employs TRBV7-9 and TRBJ1-1; TRBD1 might be the D (6 bases). V was pared by 4 bases and J by 4 bases, with 10 bases between. The germline V gene encodes CDR1 SEHNR and CDR2 FQNEAQ (reference sequence). The CDR3 is 13 residues long. The CDR3 reads CASSYTGPTEAFF. As DNA, the CDR3 is TGTGCCAGCAGCTATACAGGGCCCACTGAAGCTTTCTTT. Combining the CDR3 with reference TRBV7-9 and TRBJ1-1 gives the whole variable domain DTGVSQNPRHKITKRGQNVTFRCDPISEHNRLYWYRQTLGQGPEFLTYFQNEAQLEKSRLLSDRFSAERPKGSFSTLEIQRTEQGDSAMYLCASSYTGPTEAFFGQGTRLTVV.

This chain uses TRBV7-2 with TRBJ2-7; TRBD1 matches 9 bases. Trimming cost V 5 bases and J 0 bases; bases outside gene matches: 11. The CDR3 runs 17 residues. CDR1 is SGHTA and CDR2 is FQGNSA in the germline V gene. The CDR3 here is CASSLRHRDRASYEQYF. The CDR3, as DNA: TGTGCCAGCAGCCTACGACACCGGGACAGGGCCTCCTACGAGCAGTACTTC.

The chain combines TRBV18 with TRBJ2-7, with D unclear. Per the germline V gene, CDR1 is KGHSH and CDR2 is LQKENI. V lost 3 bases and J lost 3, with 9 bases in between. There are 13 residues in the CDR3. In DNA, the CDR3 is TGTGCCAGCTCACCCCCTAGTAACTACGAGCAGTACTTC. The encoded protein is CASSPPSNYEQYF.

This chain connects TRBV27 to TRBJ1-2; 7 nucleotides align to TRBD1. The CDR3 runs 14 residues. J lost 5 bases, V lost 5 bases, and 8 bases had no gene match. The germline V gene encodes CDR1 MNHEY and CDR2 SMNVEV (reference sequence). CDR3 loop: CASSPSGQPYGYTF. DNA for the CDR3: TGTGCCAGCAGTCCATCGGGACAGCCTTATGGCTACACCTTC.

This rearrangement joins TRBV5-4 to TRBJ2-7, with 11 bases matching TRBD2. The V and J ends lost 4 bases and 2 bases, in that order; junction bases with no gene match: 5. The CDR3 sequence is 15 residues long. CDR1 and CDR2 from the germline V gene are SGHNT and YYREEE (reference sequence). CDR3 residues: CASSAGTSGTYEQYF. The CDR3 DNA sequence: TGTGCCAGCAGCGCCGGGACTAGCGGCACCTACGAGCAGTACTTC.